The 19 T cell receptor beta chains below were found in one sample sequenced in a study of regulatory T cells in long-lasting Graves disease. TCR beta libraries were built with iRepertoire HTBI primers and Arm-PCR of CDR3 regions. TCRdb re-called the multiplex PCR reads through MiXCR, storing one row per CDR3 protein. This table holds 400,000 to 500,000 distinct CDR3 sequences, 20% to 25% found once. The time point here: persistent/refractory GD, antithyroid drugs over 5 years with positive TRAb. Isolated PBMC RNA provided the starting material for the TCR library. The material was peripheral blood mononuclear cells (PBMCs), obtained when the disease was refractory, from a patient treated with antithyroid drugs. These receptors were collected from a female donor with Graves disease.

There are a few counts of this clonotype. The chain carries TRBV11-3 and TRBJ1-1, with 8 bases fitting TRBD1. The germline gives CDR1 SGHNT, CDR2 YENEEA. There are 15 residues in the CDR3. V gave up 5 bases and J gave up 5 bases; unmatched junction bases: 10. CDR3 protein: CASSPLTGGRTEAFF. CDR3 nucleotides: TGTGCCAGCAGCCCCCTAACAGGGGGGAGGACTGAAGCTTTCTTT.

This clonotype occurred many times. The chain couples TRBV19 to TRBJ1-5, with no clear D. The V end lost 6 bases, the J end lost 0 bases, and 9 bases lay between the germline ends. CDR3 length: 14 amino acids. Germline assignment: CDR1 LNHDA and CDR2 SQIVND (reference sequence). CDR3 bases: TGTGCCAGTAGATCAGCGCATAGCAATCAGCCCCAGCATTTT. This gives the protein CASRSAHSNQPQHF.

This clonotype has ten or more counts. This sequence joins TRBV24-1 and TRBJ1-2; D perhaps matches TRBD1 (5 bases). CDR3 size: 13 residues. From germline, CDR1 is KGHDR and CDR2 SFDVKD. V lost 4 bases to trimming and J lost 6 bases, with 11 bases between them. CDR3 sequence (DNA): TGTGCCACCAGTGAGGCAGGGTTGAATGGCTACACCTTC. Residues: CATSEAGLNGYTF.

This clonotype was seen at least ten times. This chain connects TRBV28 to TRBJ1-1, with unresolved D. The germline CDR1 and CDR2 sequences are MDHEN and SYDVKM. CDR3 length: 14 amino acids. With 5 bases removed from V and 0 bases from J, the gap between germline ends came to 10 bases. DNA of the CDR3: TGTGCCAGCAGTCCGCTCAGCCTGAACACTGAAGCTTTCTTT. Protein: CASSPLSLNTEAFF.

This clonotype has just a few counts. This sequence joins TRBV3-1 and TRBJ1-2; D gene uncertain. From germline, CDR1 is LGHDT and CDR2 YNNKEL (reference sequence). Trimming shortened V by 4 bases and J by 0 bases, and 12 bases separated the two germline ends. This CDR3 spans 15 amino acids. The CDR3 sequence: CASSPTSGANYGYTF. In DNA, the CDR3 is TGTGCCAGCAGCCCCACCTCCGGAGCTAACTATGGCTACACCTTC.

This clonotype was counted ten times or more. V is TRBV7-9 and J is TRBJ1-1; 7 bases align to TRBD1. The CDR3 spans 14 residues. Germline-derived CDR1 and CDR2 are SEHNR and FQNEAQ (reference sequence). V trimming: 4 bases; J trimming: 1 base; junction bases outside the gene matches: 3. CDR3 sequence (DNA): TGTGCCAGCAGCTCCGGGACAGCGAACACTGAAGCTTTCTTT. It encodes CASSSGTANTEAFF.

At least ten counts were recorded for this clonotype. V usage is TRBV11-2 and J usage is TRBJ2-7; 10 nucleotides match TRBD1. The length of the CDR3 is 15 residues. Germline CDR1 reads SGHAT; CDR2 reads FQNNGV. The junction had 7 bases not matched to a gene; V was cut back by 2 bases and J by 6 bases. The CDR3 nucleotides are TGTGCCAGCAGCTTATACGGGGACAGGGGTCGCGAGCAGTACTTC. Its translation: CASSLYGDRGREQYF.

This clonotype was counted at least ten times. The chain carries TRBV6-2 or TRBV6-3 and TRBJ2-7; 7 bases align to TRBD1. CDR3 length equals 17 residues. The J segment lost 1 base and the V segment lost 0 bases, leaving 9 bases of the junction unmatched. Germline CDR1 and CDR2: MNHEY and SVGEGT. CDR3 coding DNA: TGTGCCAGCAGTTACTCGGGGCGGACAGGCCTATCCTACGAGCAGTACTTC. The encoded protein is CASSYSGRTGLSYEQYF.

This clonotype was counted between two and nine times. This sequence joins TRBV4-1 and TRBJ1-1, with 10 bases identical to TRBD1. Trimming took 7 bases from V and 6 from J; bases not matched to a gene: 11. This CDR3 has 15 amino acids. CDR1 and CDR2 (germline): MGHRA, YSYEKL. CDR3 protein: CASTPPGQGLSEAFF. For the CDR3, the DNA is TGCGCCAGCACCCCACCGGGACAGGGGCTCTCTGAAGCTTTCTTT.

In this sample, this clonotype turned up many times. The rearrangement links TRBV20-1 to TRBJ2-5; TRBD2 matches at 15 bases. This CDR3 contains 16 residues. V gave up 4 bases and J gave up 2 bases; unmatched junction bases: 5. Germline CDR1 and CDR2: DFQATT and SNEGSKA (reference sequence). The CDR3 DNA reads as TGCAGTGCTATCGGACTAGCGGGGGGGAAGCAAGAGACCCAGTACTTC. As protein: CSAIGLAGGKQETQYF.

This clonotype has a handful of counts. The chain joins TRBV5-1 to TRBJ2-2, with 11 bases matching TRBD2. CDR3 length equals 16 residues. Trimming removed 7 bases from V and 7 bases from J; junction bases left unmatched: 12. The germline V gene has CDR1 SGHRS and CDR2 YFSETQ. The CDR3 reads CASGPGTSGLVGELFF. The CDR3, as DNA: TGCGCCAGCGGTCCCGGGACTAGCGGTTTGGTCGGGGAGCTGTTTTTT.

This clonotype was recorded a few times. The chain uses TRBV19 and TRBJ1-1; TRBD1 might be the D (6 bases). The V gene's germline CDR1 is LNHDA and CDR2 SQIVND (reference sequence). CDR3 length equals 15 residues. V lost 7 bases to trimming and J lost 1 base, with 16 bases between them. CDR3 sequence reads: CASNRRWGANTEAFF. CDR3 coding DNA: TGTGCCAGTAATCGTCGTTGGGGGGCGAACACTGAAGCTTTCTTT. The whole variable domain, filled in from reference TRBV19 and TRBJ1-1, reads DGGITQSPKYLFRKEGQNVTLSCEQNLNHDAMYWYRQDPGQGLRLIYYSQIVNDFQKGDIAEGYSVSREKKESFPLTVTSAQKNPTAFYLCASNRRWGANTEAFFGQGTRLTVV.

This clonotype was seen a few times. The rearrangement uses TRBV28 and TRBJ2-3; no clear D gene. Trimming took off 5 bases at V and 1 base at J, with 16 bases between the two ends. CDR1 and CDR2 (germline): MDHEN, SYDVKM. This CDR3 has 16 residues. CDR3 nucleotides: TGTGCCAGCAGTGCCCGAACAGAAGCACGCACAGATACGCAGTATTTT. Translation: CASSARTEARTDTQYF.

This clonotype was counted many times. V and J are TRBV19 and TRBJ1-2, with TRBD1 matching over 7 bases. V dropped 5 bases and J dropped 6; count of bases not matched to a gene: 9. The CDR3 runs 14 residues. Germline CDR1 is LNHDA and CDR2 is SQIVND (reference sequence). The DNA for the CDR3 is TGTGCCAGTAGTCGAACGGACAGGTTGCATGGCTACACCTTC. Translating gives CASSRTDRLHGYTF.

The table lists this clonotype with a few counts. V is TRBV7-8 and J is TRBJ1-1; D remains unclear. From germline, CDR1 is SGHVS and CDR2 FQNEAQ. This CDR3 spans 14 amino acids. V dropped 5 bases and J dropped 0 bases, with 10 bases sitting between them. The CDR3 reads CASSPRRMNTEAFF. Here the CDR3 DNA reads TGTGCCAGCAGCCCTCGACGGATGAACACTGAAGCTTTCTTT.

In DNA form, the CDR3 reads TGCGCCAGCAGCCAAGAGGAAACAGGGCACTTCGACGAGCAGTACTTC. Residues: CASSQEETGHFDEQYF. This chain links TRBV4-1 with TRBJ2-7; D might be TRBD1 (6 bases). Trimming stripped 0 bases from V and 5 bases from J, with 17 bases between. CDR1 is MGHRA and CDR2 is YSYEKL in the germline V gene. The CDR3 consists of 16 residues.

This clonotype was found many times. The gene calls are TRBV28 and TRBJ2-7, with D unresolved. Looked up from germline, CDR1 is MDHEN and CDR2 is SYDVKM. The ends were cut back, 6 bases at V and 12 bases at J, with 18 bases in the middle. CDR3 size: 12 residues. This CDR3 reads CASSRQNTETYF. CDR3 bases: TGTGCCAGCAGCCGACAAAACACGGAAACGTACTTC. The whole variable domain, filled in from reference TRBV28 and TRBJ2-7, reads DVKVTQSSRYLVKRTGEKVFLECVQDMDHENMFWYRQDPGLGLRLIYFSYDVKMKEKGDIPEGYSVSREKKERFSLILESASTNQTSMYLCASSRQNTETYFGPGTRLTVT.

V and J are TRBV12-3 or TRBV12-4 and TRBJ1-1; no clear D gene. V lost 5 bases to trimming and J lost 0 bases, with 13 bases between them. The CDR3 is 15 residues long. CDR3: CASSPPLTVNTEAFF. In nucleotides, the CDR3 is TGTGCCAGCAGTCCCCCCCTAACTGTGAACACTGAAGCTTTCTTT.

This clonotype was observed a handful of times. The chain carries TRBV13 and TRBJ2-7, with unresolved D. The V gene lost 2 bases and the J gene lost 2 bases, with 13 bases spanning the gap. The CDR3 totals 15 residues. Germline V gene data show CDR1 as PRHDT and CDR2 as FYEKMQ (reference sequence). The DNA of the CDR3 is TGTGCCAGCAGCTTAATTGCACACCATCCCTACGAGCAGTACTTC. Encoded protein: CASSLIAHHPYEQYF.